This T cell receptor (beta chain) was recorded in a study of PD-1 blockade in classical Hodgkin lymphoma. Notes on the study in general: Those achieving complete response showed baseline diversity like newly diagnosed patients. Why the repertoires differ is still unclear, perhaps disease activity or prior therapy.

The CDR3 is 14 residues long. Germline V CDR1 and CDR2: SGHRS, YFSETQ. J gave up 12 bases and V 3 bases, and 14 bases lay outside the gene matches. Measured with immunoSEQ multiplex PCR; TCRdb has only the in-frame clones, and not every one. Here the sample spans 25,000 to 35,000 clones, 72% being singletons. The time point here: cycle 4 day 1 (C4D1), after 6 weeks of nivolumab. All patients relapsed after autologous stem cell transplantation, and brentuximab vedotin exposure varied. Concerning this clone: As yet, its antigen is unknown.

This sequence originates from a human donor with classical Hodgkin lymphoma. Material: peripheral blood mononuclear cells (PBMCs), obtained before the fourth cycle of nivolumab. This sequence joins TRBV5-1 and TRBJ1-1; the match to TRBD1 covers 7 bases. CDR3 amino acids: CASSSGETGAKTFF. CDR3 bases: TGCGCCAGCAGCTCGGGCGAAACAGGGGCCAAAACTTTCTTT.